These 11 T cell receptor beta chains were all obtained from the same sample, sequenced in a study of blood T cells in healthy people across ages. A sample-barcoded 5' primer and a J-beta primer mix were used in a second PCR of roughly 6 to 11 cycles. One entry per CDR3 protein results from TCRdb running MiXCR on the 5' RACE reads. Of 1.5 million to 2 million distinct CDR3 sequences listed, about 28% are singletons. The specimen was blood. These receptors were taken from a woman aged 25-40 years in good health.

The chain joins TRBV5-1 to TRBJ2-2; 7 bases are a match to TRBD1. CDR1 and CDR2 (germline): SGHRS, YFSETQ. The V segment lost 5 bases and the J segment 3 bases; nucleotides outside the gene matches: 7. The length of the CDR3 is 15 residues. CDR3 region: CASSSGTVYTGELFF. DNA for the CDR3: TGCGCCAGCAGTTCCGGGACAGTATACACCGGGGAGCTGTTTTTT.

The CDR3 reads CSARDSGGFATNEKLFF. CDR3 DNA sequence: TGCAGTGCTAGAGATAGCGGGGGATTTGCAACTAATGAAAAACTGTTTTTT. The chain is built from TRBV20-1 and TRBJ1-4; tentative D call: TRBD1 (5 bases). There are 17 residues in the CDR3. V shed 0 bases and J shed 0 bases, with 14 bases lying between them. Germline V gene sequence: CDR1 DFQATT, CDR2 SNEGSKA (reference sequence).

The chain combines TRBV5-1 with TRBJ1-1; D is ambiguous. The CDR3 loop spans 13 amino acids. Germline loops: CDR1 SGHRS, CDR2 YFSETQ. Trimming left V 3 bases short and J 5 bases short, with 11 bases between. The CDR3 DNA sequence: TGCGCCAGCAGCTGGTGGATAGGGACTGAAGCTTTCTTT. It encodes CASSWWIGTEAFF.

There are many counts of this clonotype. This chain links TRBV7-2 with TRBJ2-1; 9 positions agree with TRBD1. V lost 3 bases, J lost 1 base, and 1 base stayed unmatched. This CDR3 contains 15 residues. Germline V lookup: CDR1 SGHTA, CDR2 FQGNSA. In nucleotides, the CDR3 is TGTGCCAGCAGCTTCGACAGGGGGTCCTACAATGAGCAGTTCTTC. Translation: CASSFDRGSYNEQFF.

The rearrangement uses TRBV7-2 and TRBJ2-1; TRBD2 aligns across 13 bases. The V and J ends lost 1 base and 7 bases, in that order; junction bases with no gene match: 4. The CDR3 length is 16 residues. CDR1 SGHTA and CDR2 FQGNSA come from the germline V gene. CDR3 loop: CASSLGGTSGANEQFF. CDR3 in DNA: TGTGCCAGCAGCTTAGGTGGGACTAGCGGGGCGAATGAGCAGTTCTTC.

In this sample, this clonotype turned up a few times. This rearrangement joins TRBV25-1 to TRBJ2-5; unclear D gene. Germline V gene lookup returns CDR1 MGHDK and CDR2 SYGVNS. The CDR3 is 16 amino acids. V lost 1 base and J 5 bases, leaving 17 bases between the germline ends. CDR3 sequence: CASSESLPARDETQYF. In DNA, the CDR3 is TGTGCCAGCAGTGAATCTCTACCCGCAAGAGACGAGACCCAGTACTTC. Using reference TRBV25-1 and TRBJ2-5 for the parts outside the CDR3, the full variable domain is EADIYQTPRYLVIGTGKKITLECSQTMGHDKMYWYQQDPGMELHLIHYSYGVNSTEKGDLSSESTVSRIRTEHFPLTLESARPSHTSQYLCASSESLPARDETQYFGPGTRLLVL.

This clonotype was seen at least ten times. This chain uses TRBV12-3 or TRBV12-4 with TRBJ2-5; maybe TRBD2 (6 bases). This CDR3 has 13 residues. Trimming stripped 4 bases from V and 0 bases from J, with 6 bases between. For the CDR3, the DNA is TGTGCCAGCAGTTCTAGCGACCAAGAGACCCAGTACTTC. It specifies CASSSSDQETQYF.

The chain carries TRBV4-1 and TRBJ1-5; 10 bases fit TRBD1. Germline assignment: CDR1 MGHRA and CDR2 YSYEKL. This CDR3 comprises 18 residues. The trim removed 2 bases at V and 3 bases at J, leaving 10 bases unmatched. CDR3 in DNA: TGCGCCAGCAGCCAATTTGCCGGGACAGGGGCTTCCAATCAGCCCCAGCATTTT. Amino acids: CASSQFAGTGASNQPQHF.

The rearrangement uses TRBV28 and TRBJ2-1; possibly TRBD2 for D (5 bases). Germline CDR1 MDHEN, CDR2 SYDVKM. The CDR3 contains 16 residues. V was shortened by 7 bases and J by 13 bases, with 29 bases between the two germline ends. The CDR3 region is CASTYGEWAQGETQFF. The CDR3 coding sequence is TGTGCCAGCACTTACGGGGAGTGGGCACAAGGAGAGACCCAGTTCTTC.

This clonotype has a handful of counts. This chain connects TRBV20-1 to TRBJ2-7; D tentatively fits TRBD1 or TRBD2 (5 bases each). Trimming left V 5 bases short and J 0 bases short, with 14 bases between. The germline gives CDR1 DFQATT, CDR2 SNEGSKA (reference sequence). This CDR3 region has 14 residues. CDR3 in amino acids: CSALRDAVSYEQYF. The CDR3 DNA is TGCAGTGCTCTTCGGGACGCGGTCTCCTACGAGCAGTACTTC.

This clonotype was counted many times. The chain combines TRBV5-1 with TRBJ2-4; a possible D gene is TRBD2 (6 bases). Germline V gene lookup returns CDR1 SGHRS and CDR2 YFSETQ. V lost 4 bases and J lost 5, with 16 bases in between. The CDR3 length is 15 residues. The CDR3 loop reads CASSLGNIAENIQYF. In nucleotides, the CDR3 is TGCGCCAGCAGCCTGGGGAATATAGCGGAAAACATTCAGTACTTC.